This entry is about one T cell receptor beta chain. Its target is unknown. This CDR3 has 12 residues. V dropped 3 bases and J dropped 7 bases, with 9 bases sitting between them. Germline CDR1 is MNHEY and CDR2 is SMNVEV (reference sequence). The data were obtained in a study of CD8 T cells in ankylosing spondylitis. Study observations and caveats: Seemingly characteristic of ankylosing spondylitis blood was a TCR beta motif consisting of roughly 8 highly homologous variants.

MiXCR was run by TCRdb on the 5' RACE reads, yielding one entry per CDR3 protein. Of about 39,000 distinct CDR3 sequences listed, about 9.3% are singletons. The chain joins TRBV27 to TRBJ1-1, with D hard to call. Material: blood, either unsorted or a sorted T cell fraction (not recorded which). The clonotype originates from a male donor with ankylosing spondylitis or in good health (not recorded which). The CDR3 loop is CASSFPKGEAFF. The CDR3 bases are TGTGCCAGCAGTTTCCCCAAGGGTGAAGCTTTCTTT.